These 11 T cell receptor beta chains were all obtained from the same sample, sequenced in a study of cytomegalovirus exposure and HLA in healthy donors. Assay used: immunoSEQ multiplex PCR; TCRdb lists only in-frame clones, some missing. The repertoire includes some 170,000 clones, around 92% of them detected once, and 10% sits in the top ten. Sequencing was performed on PBMCs. The source is a woman under 30 in good health and CMV-seropositive.

The gene calls are TRBV10-3 and TRBJ2-3, with a possible D match to TRBD2 (6 bases). Germline CDR1 ENHRY, CDR2 SYGVKD. V lost 9 bases, J lost 5 bases, and 12 bases lay in between. CDR3 length equals 12 residues. CDR3 DNA sequence: TGTGCCATTCTAGGGACTCAAGATACGCAGTATTTT. This translates into CAILGTQDTQYF.

J is TRBJ2-5 and V is TRBV5-6, with D unresolved. Germline-derived CDR1 and CDR2 are SGHDT and YYEEEE. V was clipped by 0 bases and J by 5 bases, with 8 bases between them. The CDR3 contains 13 residues. The CDR3 region is CASSLALAETQYF. CDR3 DNA sequence: TGTGCCAGCAGCTTGGCCTTGGCTGAGACCCAGTACTTC. The complete variable domain, with remaining parts taken from reference TRBV5-6 and TRBJ2-5, reads DAGVTQSPTHLIKTRGQQVTLRCSPKSGHDTVSWYQQALGQGPQFIFQYYEEEERQRGNFPDRFSGHQFPNYSSELNVNALLLGDSALYLCASSLALAETQYFGPGTRLLVL.

V is TRBV30 and J is TRBJ2-1; a possible D gene is TRBD2 (5 bases). V lost 2 bases, J lost 3 bases, and 14 bases lay in between. The CDR3 consists of 15 residues. CDR1 and CDR2 (germline): GTSNPN, SVGIG (reference sequence). The CDR3 nucleotides read TGTGCCTGGAGTCGAGGGCTGCCGGGCTACAATGAGCAGTTCTTC. Its translation: CAWSRGLPGYNEQFF.

The chain links TRBV30 to TRBJ2-7, with D possibly matching TRBD2 (5 bases). The ends were cut back, 1 base at V and 9 bases at J, with 22 bases in the middle. The CDR3 loop spans 15 amino acids. CDR1 and CDR2 from the germline V gene are GTSNPN and SVGIG (reference sequence). CDR3 residues: CAWSGASHLPLAQYF. The CDR3 DNA reads as TGTGCCTGGAGTGGAGCCAGCCATCTTCCCCTAGCGCAGTACTTC. The entire variable domain, with the rest obtained from reference TRBV30 and TRBJ2-7, is as follows: SQTIHQWPATLVQPVGSPLSLECTVEGTSNPNLYWYRQAAGRGLQLLFYSVGIGQISSEVPQNLSASRPQDRQFILSSKKLLLSDSGFYLCAWSGASHLPLAQYFGPGTRLTVT.

This chain uses TRBV21-1 with TRBJ1-2; the table gives TRBD1 as D, unverified against the DNA. TRBV21-1 is listed as a pseudogene. The CDR3 runs to 13 residues. The CDR3 nucleotides read TGTGCCAGCTCCCAGACAGTCAACTATGGCTACACCTTC. This gives the protein CASSQTVNYGYTF.

The chain has TRBV20-1 and TRBJ2-1, with no clear D. CDR3 length: 10 residues. Trimming cost V 2 bases and J 9 bases, with 5 bases left between them. The V gene's germline CDR1 is DFQATT and CDR2 SNEGSKA (reference sequence). In DNA form, the CDR3 reads TGCAGTGCTAGAACGGGTGAGCAGTTCTTC. As protein: CSARTGEQFF.

The J gene is TRBJ2-1, the V gene TRBV25-1, with unresolved D. This CDR3 has 15 residues. V was pared by 5 bases and J by 1 base, with 12 bases between. Germline V gene lookup returns CDR1 MGHDK and CDR2 SYGVNS. CDR3 bases: TGTGCCAGCAGTCAATCCCCGGGTTCCTACAATGAGCAGTTCTTC. Amino acids: CASSQSPGSYNEQFF.

This chain links TRBV30 with TRBJ1-2, with 7 nucleotides matching TRBD1. The CDR3 totals 16 residues. Unmatched junction bases numbered 14, after V lost 3 bases and J lost 4 bases. CDR1 is GTSNPN and CDR2 is SVGIG in the germline V gene (reference sequence). CDR3 bases: TGTGCCTGGAGCTCAACCGGGACAGTATCTCCCTATGGCTACACCTTC. Translated, it gives CAWSSTGTVSPYGYTF.

CDR3 sequence (DNA): TGTGCCAGCAGCCCCTTTAGCAGGGTGGACAATTCACCCCTCCACTTT. Protein product: CASSPFSRVDNSPLHF. The gene calls are TRBV5-4 and TRBJ1-6; D possibly corresponds to TRBD1 (5 bases). The CDR3 covers 16 residues. The V end lost 4 bases, the J end lost 7 bases, and 18 bases lay between the germline ends. CDR1 SGHNT and CDR2 YYREEE come from the germline V gene (reference sequence). Full variable domain (remainder filled in from reference TRBV5-4 and TRBJ1-6): ETGVTQSPTHLIKTRGQQVTLRCSSQSGHNTVSWYQQALGQGPQFIFQYYREEENGRGNFPPRFSGLQFPNYSSELNVNALELDDSALYLCASSPFSRVDNSPLHFGNGTRLTVT.

The rearrangement joins TRBV2 to TRBJ2-1; 8 bases map to TRBD1. Germline assignment: CDR1 SNHLY and CDR2 FYNNEI. CDR3 length: 17 amino acids. With V trimmed by 6 bases and J by 2 bases, 12 bases remained unmatched. CDR3 nucleotide sequence: TGTGCCAGCAGCTTCGCGCTTCAGGGGGCCCCCTACAATGAGCAGTTCTTC. It yields the protein CASSFALQGAPYNEQFF.

V and J are TRBV30 and TRBJ1-5, with no clear D. Trimming left V 7 bases short and J 9 bases short, with 25 bases between. The CDR3 spans 15 residues. Looked up from germline, CDR1 is GTSNPN and CDR2 is SVGIG (reference sequence). In nucleotides, the CDR3 is TGTGCCTATACAAATGACGACATAGGATCGTCGCCCCAGCATTTT. Translation gives CAYTNDDIGSSPQHF.